The 17 T cell receptor beta chains presented below share a single source sample, sequenced in a study of shared clonotypes between healthy human individuals. Some clones are missing from TCRdb's copy, which holds only in-frame ones; the method was immunoSEQ multiplex PCR. The data hold around 2.3 million clones, with almost 96% observed a single time. Sample: naive CD4+ T cells sorted from blood. Subset denoted: CD45RA+ positively selected. The receptors were sampled from a young man in good health.

The gene calls are TRBV28 and TRBJ2-5, with a tentative D call TRBD1 (5 bases). The CDR3 runs to 14 residues. The V and J ends lost 2 bases and 7 bases respectively, with 14 bases between them. Germline CDR1 is MDHEN and CDR2 is SYDVKM. The CDR3 region is CASSLVSGLGTQYF. CDR3 in DNA: TGTGCCAGCAGTTTAGTATCAGGGCTCGGGACCCAGTACTTC.

The chain couples TRBV18 to TRBJ1-4; possibly TRBD1 for D (5 bases). From germline, CDR1 is KGHSH and CDR2 LQKENI. The CDR3 is made up of 15 amino acids. The V end lost 6 bases, the J end lost 7 bases, and 18 bases lay between the germline ends. CDR3 in amino acids: CASSQTGPQAEKLFF. CDR3 nucleotides: TGTGCCAGCTCCCAAACAGGCCCCCAGGCTGAAAAACTGTTTTTT.

The chain is built from TRBV19 and TRBJ1-3; D is unclear. The CDR3 is made up of 11 amino acids. Germline loops: CDR1 LNHDA, CDR2 SQIVND (reference sequence). The CDR3 is CGTEAGNTIYF. The DNA of the CDR3 is TGTGGCACCGAGGCGGGAAACACCATATATTTT.

The genes are TRBV4-3 and TRBJ1-2, with D perhaps TRBD1 (5 bases). The ends were cut back, 0 bases at V and 7 bases at J, with 6 bases in the middle. This CDR3 spans 12 amino acids. In germline, CDR1 is LGHNA, CDR2 YSLEER. The CDR3 region has the DNA TGCGCCAGCAGCCAAGAGGGGGTTGGCTACACCTTC. This codes for CASSQEGVGYTF.

This clone was counted a single time. The chain couples TRBV6-4 to TRBJ1-6; D is perhaps TRBD1 (6 bases). The CDR3 extends over 19 amino acids. From germline, CDR1 is MRHNA and CDR2 SNTAGT. V lost 6 bases and J lost 0, with 21 bases in between. The DNA for the CDR3 is TGTGCCAGCAGCGCCCCTCAGTGGCAGGGGCGCTCCTATAATTCACCCCTCCACTTT. This codes for CASSAPQWQGRSYNSPLHF.

The chain has TRBV5-4 and TRBJ2-7; D not resolved. V was pared by 1 base and J by 7 bases, with 15 bases between. The CDR3 totals 14 residues. Germline lookup yields CDR1 SGHNT and CDR2 YYREEE (reference sequence). The CDR3 DNA follows: TGTGCCAGCAGCTTGCACGCAGGTTCATTGGAGCAGTACTTC. It yields the protein CASSLHAGSLEQYF.

The chain's CDR3 is CASNTNTGELFF. Here the CDR3 DNA reads TGTGCCAGTAATACGAACACCGGGGAGCTGTTTTTT. The chain has TRBV19 and TRBJ2-2; D is undetermined. Germline V lookup: CDR1 LNHDA, CDR2 SQIVND (reference sequence). This CDR3 has 12 residues. Trimming removed 7 bases at V and 0 bases at J, with 3 bases between.

The rearrangement joins TRBV6-5 to TRBJ2-5; D unresolved. The end of the DNA aligns better with TRBJ2-7, so the J call may be wrong. The germline V gene has CDR1 MNHEY and CDR2 SVGAGI. The CDR3 extends over 12 amino acids. The CDR3, as DNA: TGTGCCAGCAGCCGATCCCGGTCCGAGCAGTACTTC. Translated, it gives CASSRSRSEQYF.

V is TRBV7-6 and J is TRBJ2-3, with 9 positions matching TRBD2. Germline CDR1 reads SGHVS; CDR2 reads FNYEAQ. The CDR3 covers 15 residues. V lost 5 bases to trimming and J lost 1 base; unmatched junction nucleotides: 4. CDR3 nucleotide sequence: TGTGCCAGCAGCCCCAGGACTAGCGGCACAGATACGCAGTATTTT. This sequence encodes CASSPRTSGTDTQYF.

This rearrangement joins TRBV15 to TRBJ2-3, with 8 bases aligning to TRBD2. After removal of 4 bases from V and 4 bases from J, the junction contained 7 bases not matched to a gene. Germline values: CDR1 LNHNV, CDR2 YYDKDF (reference sequence). The CDR3 runs to 15 residues. In DNA form, the CDR3 reads TGTGCCACCAGCATCCGGGGGGGGCAACCAGATACGCAGTATTTT. It specifies CATSIRGGQPDTQYF.

The chain is built from TRBV19 and TRBJ1-3; no firm D call. Germline V CDR1 and CDR2: LNHDA, SQIVND (reference sequence). V lost 4 bases, J lost 3 bases, and 13 bases lay in between. CDR3 length equals 15 residues. The chain's CDR3 is CASSTSALHGNTIYF. CDR3 DNA: TGTGCCAGTAGTACCTCGGCCCTCCATGGAAACACCATATATTTT.

Worth noting for this clone: Other nucleotide sequences in the sample specify the same CDR3. The CDR3 DNA reads as TGCGCCAGCAGCCAAGACGTTTCTTACGAGCAGTACTTC. Its translation is CASSQDVSYEQYF. This sequence joins TRBV4-3 and TRBJ2-7; D is ambiguous. The CDR3 is made up of 13 amino acids. The V gene's germline CDR1 is LGHNA and CDR2 YSLEER. V lost 0 bases and J 4 bases, leaving 7 bases between the germline ends.

CDR3 amino acids: CASKGTGKGSYEQYF. The DNA of the CDR3 is TGTGCCAGCAAAGGGACAGGGAAGGGTTCCTACGAGCAGTACTTC. V gene TRBV11-2 combines with J gene TRBJ2-7, with TRBD1 matching over 9 bases. V gave up 7 bases and J gave up 1 base; unmatched junction bases: 8. Germline lookup yields CDR1 SGHAT and CDR2 FQNNGV. The CDR3 sequence is 15 residues long.

This chain joins TRBV16 and TRBJ1-2; D is ambiguous. Trimming removed 3 bases at V and 6 bases at J, with 11 bases between. The CDR3 totals 13 residues. Germline V gene lookup returns CDR1 KGHSY and CDR2 FQNENV. Written as DNA, the CDR3 is TGTGCCAGCAGCCAGAGGGCTCCTCATGGCTACACCTTC. Protein: CASSQRAPHGYTF.

The chain couples TRBV2 to TRBJ2-5, with TRBD2 identical over 8 bases. This CDR3 has 13 amino acids. V shed 5 bases, J shed 4 bases, and the junction held 3 bases outside the gene matches. Looked up from germline, CDR1 is SNHLY and CDR2 is FYNNEI. The CDR3 DNA reads as TGTGCCAGCAGTTCGGGACTAGGAGAGACCCAGTACTTC. Amino acids: CASSSGLGETQYF.

This chain uses TRBV27 with TRBJ2-4, with D unclear. The length of the CDR3 is 15 residues. CDR1 is MNHEY, CDR2 SMNVEV, per germline (reference sequence). V was pared by 6 bases and J by 0 bases, with 12 bases between. The CDR3 coding sequence is TGTGCCAGCAGAATAAGGGTACTAGCCAAAAACATTCAGTACTTC. Protein sequence: CASRIRVLAKNIQYF.

The V call is TRBV27, the J call TRBJ1-1; unclear D gene. Germline loops: CDR1 MNHEY, CDR2 SMNVEV (reference sequence). V was clipped by 0 bases and J by 5 bases, with 10 bases between them. The CDR3 covers 14 residues. CDR3 coding DNA: TGTGCCAGCAGTTTATCGGCGGGATGGACTGAAGCTTTCTTT. Its protein is CASSLSAGWTEAFF.